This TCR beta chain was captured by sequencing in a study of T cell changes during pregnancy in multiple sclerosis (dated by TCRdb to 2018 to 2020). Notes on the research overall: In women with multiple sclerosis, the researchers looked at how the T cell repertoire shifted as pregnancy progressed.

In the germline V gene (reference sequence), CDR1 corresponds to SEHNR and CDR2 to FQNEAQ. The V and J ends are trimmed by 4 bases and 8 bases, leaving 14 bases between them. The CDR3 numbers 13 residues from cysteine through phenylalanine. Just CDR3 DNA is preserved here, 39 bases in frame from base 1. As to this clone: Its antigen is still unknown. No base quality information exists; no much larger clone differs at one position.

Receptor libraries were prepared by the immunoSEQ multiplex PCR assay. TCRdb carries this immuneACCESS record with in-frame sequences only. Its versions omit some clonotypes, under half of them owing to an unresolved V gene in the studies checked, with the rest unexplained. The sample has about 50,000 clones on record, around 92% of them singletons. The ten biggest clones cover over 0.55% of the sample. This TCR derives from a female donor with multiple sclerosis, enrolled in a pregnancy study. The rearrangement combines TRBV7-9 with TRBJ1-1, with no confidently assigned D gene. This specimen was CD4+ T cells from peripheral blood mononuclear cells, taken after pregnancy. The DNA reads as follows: TGTGCCAGCAGCTATACCCGTTCGGTGGAAGCTTTCTTT. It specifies CASSYTRSVEAFF.